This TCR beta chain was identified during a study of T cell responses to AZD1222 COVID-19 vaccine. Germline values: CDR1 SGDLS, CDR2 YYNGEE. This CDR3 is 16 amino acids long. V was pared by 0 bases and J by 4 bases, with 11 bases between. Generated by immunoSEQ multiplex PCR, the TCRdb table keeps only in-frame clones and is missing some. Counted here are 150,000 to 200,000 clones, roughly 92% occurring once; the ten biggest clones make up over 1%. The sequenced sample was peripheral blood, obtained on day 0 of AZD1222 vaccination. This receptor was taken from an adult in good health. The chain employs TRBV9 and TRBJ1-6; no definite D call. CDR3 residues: CASSVDAENYNSPLHF. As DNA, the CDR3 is TGTGCCAGCAGCGTAGACGCGGAAAATTATAATTCACCCCTCCACTTT.